The 30 T cell receptor beta chains below were found in one sample sequenced in a study of T cell repertoires in cytomegalovirus infection. TCRdb re-called the reads through MiXCR, storing one row per CDR3 protein. Among some 150,000 distinct CDR3 sequences, around a quarter were seen once, and the ten largest hold around 9.9%. The sequenced material came from PBMCs. These receptor sequences come from a human donor in good health (CMV status not recorded). Some clones in this sample may be carry-over from other donors' samples.

This clonotype was observed a handful of times. V is TRBV11-2 and J is TRBJ1-1; possibly TRBD1 for D (6 bases). Germline values: CDR1 SGHAT, CDR2 FQNNGV. This CDR3 region has 15 residues. Trimming took off 4 bases at V and 1 base at J, with 13 bases between the two ends. Here the CDR3 reads CASSSMGGRNTEAFF. In DNA, the CDR3 is TGTGCCAGCAGCTCCATGGGGGGCAGGAACACTGAAGCTTTCTTT.

This clonotype was detected only a few times. This sequence joins TRBV7-3 and TRBJ2-7, with 7 bases aligning to TRBD2. Germline V gene lookup returns CDR1 SGHTA and CDR2 FQGTGA. V was pared by 3 bases and J by 4 bases, with 6 bases of the junction left unmatched. The CDR3 is 14 residues long. The CDR3 DNA reads TGTGCCAGCAGCTTCGGTGACGGGAGGTACGAGCAGTACTTC. It encodes CASSFGDGRYEQYF.

The rearrangement links TRBV11-2 to TRBJ2-5; tentative D call: TRBD1 (6 bases). Looked up from germline, CDR1 is SGHAT and CDR2 is FQNNGV. The CDR3 is made up of 15 amino acids. Deletions cut 5 bases from V and 3 bases from J, with 16 bases between. The CDR3 DNA reads as TGTGCCAGCAGCGGGGATTGGACAGCCAAAGAGACCCAGTACTTC. This sequence encodes CASSGDWTAKETQYF.

This clonotype was seen ten or more times. The chain carries TRBV7-8 and TRBJ1-3, with D maybe TRBD1 (5 bases). The CDR3 loop spans 15 amino acids. The V end lost 7 bases, the J end lost 2 bases, and 15 bases lay between the germline ends. Germline lookup yields CDR1 SGHVS and CDR2 FQNEAQ. The DNA of the CDR3 is TGTGCCAGCACCCCGCTTGTAGGGGCTGGAAACACCATATATTTT. Residues: CASTPLVGAGNTIYF. The full variable domain, its missing parts supplied by reference TRBV7-8 and TRBJ1-3, is GAGVSQSPRYKVAKRGQDVALRCDPISGHVSLFWYQQALGQGPEFLTYFQNEAQLDKSGLPSDRFFAERPEGSVSTLKIQRTQQEDSAVYLCASTPLVGAGNTIYFGEGSWLTVV.

Only a few counts were recorded for this clonotype. This sequence joins TRBV11-2 and TRBJ1-6; TRBD1 agrees at 7 bases. The germline CDR1 and CDR2 sequences are SGHAT and FQNNGV. Trimming at V came to 1 base and at J to 5 bases, leaving 2 bases not matched to a gene. This CDR3 has 15 amino acids. CDR3 coding DNA: TGTGCCAGCAGCTTAGGACAGGGAAATAATTCACCCCTCCACTTT. This translates into CASSLGQGNNSPLHF.

In this sample, this clonotype turned up a few times. This chain joins TRBV20-1 and TRBJ1-2; perhaps TRBD1 as D (6 bases). V was shortened by 0 bases and J by 6 bases, with 11 bases between the two germline ends. The CDR3 consists of 13 residues. CDR1 and CDR2 from the germline V gene are DFQATT and SNEGSKA (reference sequence). CDR3 loop: CSARDLRGDGYTF. In nucleotides, the CDR3 is TGCAGTGCTAGAGATCTTAGGGGGGATGGCTACACCTTC.

Only a few counts were recorded for this clonotype. This rearrangement joins TRBV7-8 to TRBJ2-7; TRBD1 matches at 7 bases. Germline V gene sequence: CDR1 SGHVS, CDR2 FQNEAQ. This CDR3 has 14 amino acids. The V segment lost 3 bases and the J segment 1 base; nucleotides outside the gene matches: 3. The CDR3 spells CASSFDRVSYEQYF. The DNA for the CDR3 is TGTGCCAGCAGCTTCGACAGGGTATCCTACGAGCAGTACTTC.

The chain links TRBV28 to TRBJ2-1, with TRBD2 identical over 7 bases. Germline CDR1 and CDR2: MDHEN and SYDVKM. This CDR3 region has 15 residues. Trimming cost V 5 bases and J 7 bases; bases outside gene matches: 11. The DNA for the CDR3 is TGTGCCAGCAGTAAGTCAGGACTAGTTGGAAATGAGCAGTTCTTC. Protein sequence: CASSKSGLVGNEQFF.

This rearrangement joins TRBV6-5 to TRBJ1-1; 8 bases map to TRBD1. The CDR3 is made up of 14 amino acids. With 4 bases clipped from V and 5 bases from J, the junction kept 6 bases outside the gene matches. Germline assignment: CDR1 MNHEY and CDR2 SVGAGI. Here the CDR3 DNA reads TGTGCCAGCAGTTTACAGGACAGGGCAACTGAAGCTTTCTTT. It specifies CASSLQDRATEAFF.

About this clonotype: Being one base from a much bigger clone, this may be a read error. The chain uses TRBV7-2 and TRBJ1-1; D gene unclear. Germline V gene lookup returns CDR1 SGHTA and CDR2 FQGNSA. The germline V and J ends were trimmed by 0 bases and 4 bases, with 9 bases remaining between them. There are 14 residues in the CDR3. The CDR3 bases are TGTGCCAGCAGCTTAGCGCGGACGAGCACTGAAGCTTTCTTT. Translated, it gives CASSLARTSTEAFF.

The table lists this clonotype with a few counts. This chain joins TRBV2 and TRBJ2-1, with 12 bases matching TRBD2. Trimming at V came to 7 bases and at J to 6 bases, leaving 7 bases not matched to a gene. The germline V gene has CDR1 SNHLY and CDR2 FYNNEI. There are 15 residues in the CDR3. CDR3 bases: TGTGCCAGCATGATTCGACTAGCGGGGGCCAATGAGCAGTTCTTC. Its translation is CASMIRLAGANEQFF.

This clonotype was observed a handful of times. The chain is built from TRBV6-5 and TRBJ1-5; D gene uncertain. The V end was cut by 0 bases, the J end by 6 bases, with 6 bases between. This CDR3 has 13 amino acids. CDR1 is MNHEY and CDR2 is SVGAGI in the germline V gene. CDR3 nucleotide sequence: TGTGCCAGCAGTTACTCAAGAGCTCAGCCCCAGCATTTT. Its protein is CASSYSRAQPQHF.

The table lists this clonotype with a few counts. The genes are TRBV7-3 and TRBJ2-3; D is undetermined. The CDR3 length is 11 residues. V lost 4 bases and J lost 7, with 6 bases in between. Germline CDR1 is SGHTA and CDR2 is FQGTGA. The CDR3, as DNA: TGTGCCAGCAGCTCCGGCCATACGCAGTATTTT. This translates into CASSSGHTQYF.

This clonotype was observed at least ten times. The chain joins TRBV28 to TRBJ1-1, with unresolved D. This CDR3 region has 15 residues. V dropped 2 bases and J dropped 0 bases, with 10 bases sitting between them. Germline CDR1 MDHEN, CDR2 SYDVKM. The CDR3 protein is CASSLQRDMNTEAFF. The CDR3 bases are TGTGCCAGCAGTTTACAAAGAGATATGAACACTGAAGCTTTCTTT.

This clonotype was seen at least ten times. The chain is built from TRBV20-1 and TRBJ2-3; 13 positions match TRBD2. V shed 5 bases, J shed 4 bases, and the junction held 6 bases outside the gene matches. The germline V gene has CDR1 DFQATT and CDR2 SNEGSKA (reference sequence). The CDR3 contains 15 residues. Written as DNA, the CDR3 is TGCAGTGCTGATGGGACTAGCGGGATCCCAGATACGCAGTATTTT. It yields the protein CSADGTSGIPDTQYF.

Ten or more counts support this clonotype. The chain employs TRBV7-2 and TRBJ2-3; TRBD2 aligns across 7 bases. This CDR3 is built from 16 residues. J was trimmed by 0 bases and V by 4 bases; bases with no gene match: 7. Germline lookup yields CDR1 SGHTA and CDR2 FQGNSA. The CDR3 protein is CASSSSSGVSTDTQYF. In DNA form, the CDR3 reads TGTGCCAGCAGCTCGTCTAGCGGCGTGAGCACAGATACGCAGTATTTT.

V usage is TRBV29-1 and J usage is TRBJ1-2; TRBD1 aligns across 9 bases. The V and J ends lost 7 bases and 6 bases, in that order; junction bases with no gene match: 12. Germline V CDR1 and CDR2: SQVTM, ANQGSEA. This CDR3 is built from 14 residues. CDR3 in amino acids: CSASTTGGQNGYTF. The CDR3 nucleotides read TGCAGCGCCAGTACTACAGGGGGCCAGAATGGCTACACCTTC.

This clonotype was detected many times. Written as DNA, the CDR3 is TGTGCCAGCAGCTTAATCACTAATGAGCAGTTCTTC. Translated: CASSLITNEQFF. This chain joins TRBV7-2 and TRBJ2-1, with D hard to call. The V and J ends lost 2 bases and 7 bases respectively, with 6 bases between them. From germline, CDR1 is SGHTA and CDR2 FQGNSA. The CDR3 is 12 residues long.

The V call is TRBV20-1, the J call TRBJ2-3, with 8 bases fitting TRBD2. This CDR3 spans 13 amino acids. V dropped 7 bases and J dropped 4; count of bases not matched to a gene: 7. The germline V gene has CDR1 DFQATT and CDR2 SNEGSKA (reference sequence). The CDR3 region has the DNA TGCAGTGTGGAGCGGGAGTGGGCAGATACGCAGTATTTT. Translating gives CSVEREWADTQYF.

By share, this clonotype ranks as medium-sized. V is TRBV28 and J is TRBJ1-1; TRBD1 matches 8 bases. The V gene end was trimmed by 4 bases and the J gene end by 3 bases; junction bases not matched to a gene: 7. The CDR3 spans 15 residues. Germline V gene lookup returns CDR1 MDHEN and CDR2 SYDVKM. The CDR3 DNA sequence: TGTGCCAGCAGTTCCCCGGACAGGGCGGACACTGAAGCTTTCTTT. Amino acids: CASSSPDRADTEAFF.

The V gene is TRBV19, the J gene TRBJ2-1; D might be TRBD1 (7 bases). V was shortened by 5 bases and J by 6 bases, with 29 bases between the two germline ends. The CDR3 runs 19 residues. CDR1 is LNHDA and CDR2 is SQIVND in the germline V gene (reference sequence). The CDR3 protein is CASSGPTRSGGTYFNEQFF. DNA for the CDR3: TGTGCCAGTAGTGGGCCCACTCGGTCAGGGGGGACCTACTTCAATGAGCAGTTCTTC.

V is TRBV9 and J is TRBJ1-1, with TRBD1 identical over 7 bases. CDR3 length: 16 amino acids. J was trimmed by 5 bases and V by 4 bases; bases with no gene match: 14. CDR1 is SGDLS and CDR2 is YYNGEE in the germline V gene. In nucleotides, the CDR3 is TGTGCCAGCAGCCCAGGGGGGGGCAGTTTAGGAACTGAAGCTTTCTTT. This sequence encodes CASSPGGGSLGTEAFF.

This chain joins TRBV20-1 and TRBJ2-3; 9 nucleotides align to TRBD1. This CDR3 region has 12 residues. CDR1 is DFQATT, CDR2 SNEGSKA, per germline (reference sequence). V lost 6 bases to trimming and J lost 6 bases; unmatched junction nucleotides: 4. CDR3 amino acids: CSAPGQGDTQYF. In DNA, the CDR3 is TGCAGTGCACCGGGACAGGGTGATACGCAGTATTTT.

The gene calls are TRBV20-1 and TRBJ1-6; D gene ambiguous. Germline V gives CDR1 DFQATT, CDR2 SNEGSKA (reference sequence). Trimming shortened V by 6 bases and J by 0 bases, and 3 bases separated the two germline ends. This CDR3 has 12 residues. CDR3 nucleotide sequence: TGCAGTGCCCGCTCCTATAATTCACCCCTCCACTTT. It codes for CSARSYNSPLHF.

This clonotype has ten or more counts. In DNA form, the CDR3 reads TGTGCCAGCAGCACGACAGGAGCTGGCTACACCTTC. It is translated as CASSTTGAGYTF. The chain has TRBV7-9 and TRBJ1-2, with D possibly being TRBD1 (6 bases). CDR1 is SEHNR, CDR2 FQNEAQ, per germline (reference sequence). CDR3 length equals 12 residues. With 5 bases removed from V and 7 bases from J, the gap between germline ends came to 11 bases.

This clonotype was counted only a few times. The chain is built from TRBV28 and TRBJ2-3, with 9 bases that match TRBD1. V gave up 5 bases and J gave up 2 bases; unmatched junction bases: 5. CDR1 is MDHEN and CDR2 is SYDVKM in the germline V gene. The CDR3 extends over 15 amino acids. Written as DNA, the CDR3 is TGTGCCAGCAGTCAAACAGGGGGCCTCACAGATACGCAGTATTTT. Encoded protein: CASSQTGGLTDTQYF.

As for this clonotype: The conserved closing phenylalanine or tryptophan is absent in this CDR3, likely reflecting a read error. The chain combines TRBV7-9 with TRBJ2-1, with 9 bases matching TRBD2. J was trimmed by 3 bases and V by 3 bases; bases with no gene match: 3. This CDR3 has 15 residues. CDR1 and CDR2 (germline): SEHNR, FQNEAQ (reference sequence). Here the CDR3 reads CASSFLSGGYNEQFS. CDR3 DNA sequence: TGTGCCAGCAGCTTTCTTAGCGGGGGCTACAATGAGCAGTTCTCC.

The sample holds one count of this clonotype. The V call is TRBV7-9, the J call TRBJ2-2; possibly TRBD1 for D (5 bases). Trimming shortened V by 5 bases and J by 7 bases, and 11 bases separated the two germline ends. This CDR3 has 13 residues. CDR1 is SEHNR and CDR2 is FQNEAQ in the germline V gene (reference sequence). The CDR3 coding sequence is TGTGCCAGCAGCCCAAGGGGAAACGGGGAGCTGTTTTTT. It encodes CASSPRGNGELFF.

The V call is TRBV7-8, the J call TRBJ2-5; TRBD2 aligns across 8 bases. The J segment lost 3 bases and the V segment lost 6 bases, leaving 3 bases of the junction unmatched. Per germline, CDR1 SGHVS and CDR2 FQNEAQ. The CDR3 loop spans 13 amino acids. The CDR3 loop is CASRLRGEETQYF. The CDR3 DNA reads TGTGCCAGCAGACTGCGGGGGGAAGAGACCCAGTACTTC.

The table lists this clonotype with a few counts. The chain employs TRBV11-2 and TRBJ2-7; maybe TRBD1 (6 bases). Germline-derived CDR1 and CDR2 are SGHAT and FQNNGV. V was trimmed by 2 bases and J by 6 bases, leaving 11 bases between them. The CDR3 runs 13 residues. The CDR3 loop is CASSLRTETEQYF. CDR3 in DNA: TGTGCCAGCAGCTTACGGACAGAAACCGAGCAGTACTTC.